This T cell receptor (beta chain) originates from a study of T-cell memory formation after mild COVID-19. Looking at the study overall: TCR clusters were mostly donor specific.

Comment on this clonotype: Its antigen is currently unknown.

TCRdb re-called the 5' RACE reads with MiXCR, one entry per CDR3 protein. Of 580,000 or so distinct CDR3 sequences in the sample, roughly a sixth were seen once. Study-level results: There were some responding clones in pre-infection memory, which suggested that cross-reactive memory had joined.

This CDR3 has 15 amino acids. Germline CDR1 DFQATT, CDR2 SNEGSKA (reference sequence). The junction had 2 bases not matched to a gene; V was cut back by 2 bases and J by 1 base. This receptor was taken from an adult woman who had mild COVID-19 (a few samples of this study predate the infection). Cell type and time point are not known. J is TRBJ2-1 and V is TRBV20-1, with TRBD2 identical over 10 bases. Sequences were obtained from PBMCs or a T cell subset sorted from them (not recorded which). Here the CDR3 DNA reads TGCAGTGCTAGATCTAGCGGGGGTTCCTACAATGAGCAGTTCTTC. It specifies CSARSSGGSYNEQFF.